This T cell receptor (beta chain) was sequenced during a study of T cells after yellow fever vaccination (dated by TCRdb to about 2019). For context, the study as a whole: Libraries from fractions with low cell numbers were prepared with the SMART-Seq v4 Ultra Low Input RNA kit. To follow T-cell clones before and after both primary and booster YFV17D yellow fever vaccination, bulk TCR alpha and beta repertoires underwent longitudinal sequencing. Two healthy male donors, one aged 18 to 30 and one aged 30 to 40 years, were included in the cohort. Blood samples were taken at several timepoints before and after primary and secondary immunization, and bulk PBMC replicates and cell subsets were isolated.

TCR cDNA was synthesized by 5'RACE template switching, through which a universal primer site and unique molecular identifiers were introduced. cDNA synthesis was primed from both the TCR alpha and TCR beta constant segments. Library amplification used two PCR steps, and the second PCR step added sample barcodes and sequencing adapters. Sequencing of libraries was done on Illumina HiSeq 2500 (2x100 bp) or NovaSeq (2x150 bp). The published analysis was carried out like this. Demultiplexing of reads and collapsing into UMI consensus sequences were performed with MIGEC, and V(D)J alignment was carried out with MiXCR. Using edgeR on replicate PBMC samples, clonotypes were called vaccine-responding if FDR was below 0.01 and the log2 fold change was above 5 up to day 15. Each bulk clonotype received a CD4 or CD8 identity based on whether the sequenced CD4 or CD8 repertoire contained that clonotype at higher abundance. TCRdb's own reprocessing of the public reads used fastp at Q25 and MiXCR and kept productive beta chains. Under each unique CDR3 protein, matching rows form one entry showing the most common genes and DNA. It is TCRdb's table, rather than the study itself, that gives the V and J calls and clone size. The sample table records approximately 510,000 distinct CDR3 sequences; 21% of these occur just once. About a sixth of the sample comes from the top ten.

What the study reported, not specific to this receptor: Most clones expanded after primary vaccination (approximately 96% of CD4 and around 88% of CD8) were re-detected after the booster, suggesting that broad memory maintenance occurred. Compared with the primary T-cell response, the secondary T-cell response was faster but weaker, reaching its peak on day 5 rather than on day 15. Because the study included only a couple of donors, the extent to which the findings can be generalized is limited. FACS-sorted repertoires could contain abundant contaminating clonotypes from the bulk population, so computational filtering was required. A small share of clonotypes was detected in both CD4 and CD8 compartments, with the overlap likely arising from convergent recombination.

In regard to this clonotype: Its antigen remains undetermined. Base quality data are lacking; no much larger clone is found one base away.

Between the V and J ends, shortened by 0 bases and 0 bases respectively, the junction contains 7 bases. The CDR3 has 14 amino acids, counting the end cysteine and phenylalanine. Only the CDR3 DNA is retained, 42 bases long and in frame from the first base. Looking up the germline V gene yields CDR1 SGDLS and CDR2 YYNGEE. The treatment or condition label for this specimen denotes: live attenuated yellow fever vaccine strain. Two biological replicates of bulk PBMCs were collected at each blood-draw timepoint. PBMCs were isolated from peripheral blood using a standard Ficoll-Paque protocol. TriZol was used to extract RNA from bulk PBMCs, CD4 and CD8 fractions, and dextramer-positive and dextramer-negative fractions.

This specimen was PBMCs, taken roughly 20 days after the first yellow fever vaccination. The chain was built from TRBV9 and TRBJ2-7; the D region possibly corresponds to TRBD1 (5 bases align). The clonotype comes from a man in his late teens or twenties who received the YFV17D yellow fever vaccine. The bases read TGTGCCAGCAGCGTAGTAGGGGACTCCTACGAGCAGTACTTC. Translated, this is CASSVVGDSYEQYF.